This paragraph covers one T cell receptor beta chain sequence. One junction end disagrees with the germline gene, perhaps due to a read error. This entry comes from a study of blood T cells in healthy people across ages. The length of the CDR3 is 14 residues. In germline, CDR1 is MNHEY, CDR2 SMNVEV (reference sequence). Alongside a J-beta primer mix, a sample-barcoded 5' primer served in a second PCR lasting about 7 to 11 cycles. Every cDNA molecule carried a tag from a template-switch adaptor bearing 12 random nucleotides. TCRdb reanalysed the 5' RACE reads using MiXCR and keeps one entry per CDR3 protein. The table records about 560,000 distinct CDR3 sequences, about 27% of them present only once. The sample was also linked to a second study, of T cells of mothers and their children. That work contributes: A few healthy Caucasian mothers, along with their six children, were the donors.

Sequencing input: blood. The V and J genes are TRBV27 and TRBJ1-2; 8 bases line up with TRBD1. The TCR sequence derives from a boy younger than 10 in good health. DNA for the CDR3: TGTACCAGCAGCTCGAACAGGGGGGAGAGGGGCTACACCTTC. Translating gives CTSSSNRGERGYTF.